This T cell receptor (beta chain) was identified in a study of OX40 agonist ivuxolimab in advanced cancers. The wider study: People who had prior anti-PD-1, anti-PD-L1 or anti-CTLA-4 therapy could take part, and roughly 44% had some. Three dose-escalation patients had partial responses: one with hepatocellular carcinoma and two with cutaneous melanoma.

Notes on this clone: The antigen remains undetermined.

TCRdb's table, derived via immunoSEQ multiplex PCR, lists solely in-frame clones and lacks some. The sample lists about 44,000 clones, approximately 91% occurring once. This CDR3 is built from 15 residues. The V end was cut by 6 bases, the J end by 8 bases, with 20 bases between. CDR1 is MDHEN, CDR2 SYDVKM, per germline. Findings and caveats of the study: The mean number of expanded clones was higher in CD8+ T cells than in CD4+.

The chain uses TRBV28 and TRBJ2-1; the D is unclear. This TCR was sampled from an adult with an advanced solid tumor such as melanoma, head and neck, liver or kidney cancer. Sequences were derived from CD4+ or CD8+ T cells sorted from blood, sampled in a trial of the OX40 agonist ivuxolimab. As DNA, the CDR3 is TGTGCCAGCAGCTATAACACAGCGACGCGCGATGAGCAGTTCTTC. Its translation: CASSYNTATRDEQFF.